This note documents a single T cell receptor beta chain sequence. The sample originates from a study of CD8+ T cells in alopecia areata. Treatment described: oral pan-JAK inhibitor, 5-10 mg twice daily. CDR1 and CDR2 (germline): SGHTA, FQGTGA. The CDR3 length is 13 residues. Trimming cost V 1 base and J 1 base, with 4 bases left between them. Reverse transcription of extracted RNA yielded cDNA, which provided the sequencing template. Sequenced by immunoSEQ multiplex PCR; TCRdb stores in-frame clones only, minus some. The sample includes about 190,000 clones, 60% of them seen just once. The V call is TRBV7-3, the J call TRBJ1-1; no clear D. This receptor was obtained from a human donor with alopecia areata. The sequences come from CD4+ T cells sorted from blood, collected at week 4, from a patient treated with tofacitinib. The CDR3 loop reads CASSLIGNTEAFF. The CDR3 bases are TGTGCCAGCAGCTTAATAGGGAACACTGAAGCTTTCTTT.